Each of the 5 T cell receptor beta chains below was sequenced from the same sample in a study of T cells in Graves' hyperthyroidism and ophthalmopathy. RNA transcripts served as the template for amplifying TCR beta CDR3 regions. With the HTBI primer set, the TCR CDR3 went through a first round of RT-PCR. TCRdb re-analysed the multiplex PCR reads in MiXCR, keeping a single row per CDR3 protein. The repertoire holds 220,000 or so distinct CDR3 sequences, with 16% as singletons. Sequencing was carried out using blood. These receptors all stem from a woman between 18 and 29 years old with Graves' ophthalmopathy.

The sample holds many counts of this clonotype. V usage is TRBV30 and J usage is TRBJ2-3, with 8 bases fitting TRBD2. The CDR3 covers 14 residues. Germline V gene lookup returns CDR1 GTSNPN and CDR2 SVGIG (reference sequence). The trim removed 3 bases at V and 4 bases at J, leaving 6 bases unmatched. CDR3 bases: TGTGCCTGGAGAGTCGGGGGGGCCTCAGATACGCAGTATTTT. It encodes CAWRVGGASDTQYF.

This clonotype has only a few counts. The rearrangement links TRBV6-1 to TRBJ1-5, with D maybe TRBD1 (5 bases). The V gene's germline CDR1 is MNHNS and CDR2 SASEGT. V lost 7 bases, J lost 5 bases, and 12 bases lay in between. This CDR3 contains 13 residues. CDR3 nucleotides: TGTGCCAGCATTGGGGGAGGGGATCAGCCCCAGCATTTT. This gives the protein CASIGGGDQPQHF.

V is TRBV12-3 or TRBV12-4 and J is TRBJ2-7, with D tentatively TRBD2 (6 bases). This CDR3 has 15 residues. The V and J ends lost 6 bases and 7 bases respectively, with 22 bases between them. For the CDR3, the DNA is TGTGCCAGCAGCCTAACCGGGGACTCTAGGGGAGAGCAGTACTTC. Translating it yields CASSLTGDSRGEQYF.

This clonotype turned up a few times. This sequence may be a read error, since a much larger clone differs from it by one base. CDR3 bases: TGTGCCAGCTTCCTAAACTCAAGGAACACTGGAGCTTTCTTT. Translation gives CASFLNSRNTGAFF. V and J are TRBV6-1 and TRBJ1-1; D gene ambiguous. Germline assignment: CDR1 MNHNS and CDR2 SASEGT. CDR3 size: 14 residues.

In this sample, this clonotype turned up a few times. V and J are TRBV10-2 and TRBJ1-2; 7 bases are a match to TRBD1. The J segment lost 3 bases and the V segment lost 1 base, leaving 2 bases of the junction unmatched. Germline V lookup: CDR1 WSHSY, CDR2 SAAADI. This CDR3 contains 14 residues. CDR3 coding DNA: TGCGCCAGCAGTGAGTACACAGGGGACTATGGCTACACCTTC. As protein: CASSEYTGDYGYTF.